Listed here are 30 T cell receptor beta chains from one sample, sequenced in a study of early T cells in non-severe SARS-CoV-2 infection. TCRdb reanalysed the 5' RACE reads using MiXCR and keeps one entry per CDR3 protein. The sample comprises more than 85,000 distinct CDR3 sequences, approximately 16% of which are singletons, and 4.5% to 6% rests with the top ten. Here the sequenced sample was whole blood, taken at baseline. These receptors were taken from an adult who was a healthcare worker with PCR-confirmed SARS-CoV-2 infection or an uninfected control (not recorded which).

DNA for the CDR3: TGTGCCAGTACCCCATTGGCGGGAGGTTACAATGAGCAGTTCTTC. As protein: CASTPLAGGYNEQFF. The V and J genes are TRBV19 and TRBJ2-1, with TRBD2 identical over 8 bases. CDR1 is LNHDA and CDR2 is SQIVND in the germline V gene (reference sequence). Trimming cost V 7 bases and J 4 bases; bases outside gene matches: 9. The CDR3 covers 15 residues.

This clonotype was seen a few times. The chain is built from TRBV27 and TRBJ2-5; 10 positions match TRBD2. Per the germline V gene, CDR1 is MNHEY and CDR2 is SMNVEV (reference sequence). The CDR3 spans 15 residues. The junction had 10 bases not matched to a gene; V was cut back by 5 bases and J by 7 bases. CDR3 amino acids: CASSTGAGGYWTQYF. The CDR3 DNA sequence: TGTGCCAGCAGTACGGGAGCGGGAGGGTATTGGACCCAGTACTTC.

This clonotype was seen many times. The chain couples TRBV29-1 to TRBJ2-7, with a weak D call TRBD1 (6 bases). Germline CDR1 is SQVTM and CDR2 is ANQGSEA. V dropped 4 bases and J dropped 2 bases, with 12 bases sitting between them. This CDR3 has 13 residues. This CDR3 is CSVGTEDTYEQYF. CDR3 in DNA: TGCAGCGTTGGGACAGAAGACACCTACGAGCAGTACTTC.

There are many counts of this clonotype. The V call is TRBV6-6, the J call TRBJ2-1; 8 bases are shared with TRBD2. This CDR3 comprises 16 residues. The germline CDR1 and CDR2 sequences are MNHNY and SVGAGI (reference sequence). The trim removed 10 bases at V and 0 bases at J, leaving 11 bases unmatched. CDR3 sequence reads: CATFPGGRSSYNEQFF. The CDR3 nucleotides are TGTGCCACCTTCCCGGGGGGGAGGAGCTCCTACAATGAGCAGTTCTTC.

This clonotype occurred many times. V and J are TRBV12-3 or TRBV12-4 and TRBJ1-2; 7 bases line up with TRBD1. Losses at the gene ends were 3 bases for V and 8 bases for J; bases not matched to a gene: 6. The CDR3 has 13 residues. The CDR3 loop is CASSFDRASGYTF. The CDR3 bases are TGTGCCAGCAGTTTCGACAGGGCGTCGGGCTACACCTTC.

This chain joins TRBV7-4 and TRBJ2-3, with no clear D. The CDR3 has 13 amino acids. Looked up from germline, CDR1 is SGHVT and CDR2 is SQSDAQ. V was pared by 2 bases and J by 8 bases, with 11 bases between. Written as DNA, the CDR3 is TGTGCCAGCAGCTTATTGGGTCCACCTACGCAGTATTTT. This sequence encodes CASSLLGPPTQYF. The full variable domain, completed using reference TRBV7-4 and TRBJ2-3, is GAGVSQSPRYKVAKRGRDVALRCDSISGHVTLYWYRQTLGQGSEVLTYSQSDAQRDKSGRPSGRFSAERPERSVSTLKIQRTEQGDSAVYLCASSLLGPPTQYFGPGTRLTVL.

The chain joins TRBV12-3 or TRBV12-4 to TRBJ1-4; D remains unclear. CDR3 length equals 12 residues. V was trimmed by 3 bases and J by 4 bases, leaving 3 bases between them. The CDR3 protein is CASSFLNEKLFF. CDR3 DNA sequence: TGTGCCAGCAGTTTCCTTAATGAAAAACTGTTTTTT.

The chain has TRBV20-1 and TRBJ2-3, with TRBD2 identical over 9 bases. The CDR3 runs 15 residues. Trimming cost V 5 bases and J 1 base; bases outside gene matches: 7. From germline, CDR1 is DFQATT and CDR2 SNEGSKA (reference sequence). The DNA for the CDR3 is TGCAGTGCTGGGCTAGCGGGATATGGCACAGATACGCAGTATTTT. It translates to CSAGLAGYGTDTQYF.

This chain's CDR3 is CASSLAGQSADTQYF. In nucleotides, the CDR3 is TGTGCCAGCAGTTTGGCGGGACAGAGCGCAGATACGCAGTATTTT. This chain joins TRBV28 and TRBJ2-3; D possibly corresponds to TRBD1 (7 bases). The CDR3 contains 15 residues. Germline V CDR1 and CDR2: MDHEN, SYDVKM. The V end lost 3 bases, the J end lost 4 bases, and 14 bases lay between the germline ends.

This clonotype was seen a single time. V is TRBV7-8 and J is TRBJ1-5; D is uncertain. The germline CDR1 and CDR2 sequences are SGHVS and FQNEAQ. V was pared by 1 base and J by 6 bases, with 7 bases between. The CDR3 spans 13 residues. The CDR3 nucleotides are TGTGCCAGCAGCTTAGACCTTACTCAGCCCCAGCATTTT. Translating gives CASSLDLTQPQHF.

The rearrangement uses TRBV10-3 and TRBJ2-3; unclear D gene. V was cut by 6 bases and J by 5 bases, with 12 bases left in between. This CDR3 comprises 13 residues. Germline V gives CDR1 ENHRY, CDR2 SYGVKD. In DNA form, the CDR3 reads TGTGCCATCAGGTCCCGGGTAGAAGATACGCAGTATTTT. Protein: CAIRSRVEDTQYF.

This rearrangement joins TRBV7-2 to TRBJ2-1, with 13 nucleotides matching TRBD2. V was clipped by 1 base and J by 7 bases; unmatched bases: 4. Germline lookup yields CDR1 SGHTA and CDR2 FQGNSA. CDR3 size: 16 residues. The CDR3 sequence: CASSLGTSGSGNEQFF. CDR3 coding DNA: TGTGCCAGCAGCTTAGGGACTAGCGGGAGTGGAAATGAGCAGTTCTTC.

The chain links TRBV4-1 to TRBJ2-7; TRBD1 agrees at 7 bases. Germline V gene data show CDR1 as MGHRA and CDR2 as YSYEKL. After removal of 3 bases from V and 6 bases from J, the junction contained 5 bases not matched to a gene. This CDR3 has 13 amino acids. This CDR3 is CASSHMGQSEQYF. The CDR3 bases are TGCGCCAGCAGCCATATGGGACAGTCCGAGCAGTACTTC.

By sample fraction, this clonotype is medium-sized (0.01 to 0.1%). The CDR3 loop reads CSVGVSGSYEQYF. The DNA of the CDR3 is TGCAGCGTTGGGGTGAGCGGGAGCTACGAGCAGTACTTC. The V gene is TRBV29-1, the J gene TRBJ2-7; 8 nucleotides line up with TRBD2. CDR3 size: 13 residues. Germline CDR1 SQVTM, CDR2 ANQGSEA. J gave up 3 bases and V 4 bases, and 5 bases lay outside the gene matches.

This clonotype was recorded a few times. V gene TRBV3-1 combines with J gene TRBJ2-3, with 7 bases that match TRBD2. The CDR3 totals 16 residues. The germline V gene has CDR1 LGHDT and CDR2 YNNKEL (reference sequence). The trim removed 1 base at V and 2 bases at J, leaving 6 bases unmatched. CDR3 nucleotide sequence: TGTGCCAGCAGCCAAGCCTCTAGCGGATCCACAGATACGCAGTATTTT. This translates into CASSQASSGSTDTQYF.

This clonotype was observed once. The genes are TRBV20-1 and TRBJ2-1, with 8 positions matching TRBD2. Germline values: CDR1 DFQATT, CDR2 SNEGSKA (reference sequence). CDR3 length equals 18 residues. The V and J ends lost 2 bases and 4 bases, in that order; junction bases with no gene match: 16. CDR3 DNA sequence: TGCAGTGCTAGACCAGCAGAGATTCTAGCGGGCAAATACAATGAGCAGTTCTTC. Protein: CSARPAEILAGKYNEQFF.

For this clonotype: The germline gene is not matched at one end of the junction; a read error may be the cause. This rearrangement joins TRBV9 to TRBJ2-5; 7 bases are a match to TRBD1. CDR1 is SGDLS, CDR2 YYNGEE, per germline. The CDR3 is made up of 15 amino acids. In nucleotides, the CDR3 is TGTGCCAGCAGCGTCTACAGGGGTGGTCAAGAGACCCGGTACTTC. Translation: CASSVYRGGQETRYF.

The rearrangement joins TRBV2 to TRBJ1-1; D is possibly TRBD1 (6 bases). The germline CDR1 and CDR2 sequences are SNHLY and FYNNEI. The CDR3 contains 15 residues. Trimming pared 7 bases from V and 0 bases from J, leaving 15 bases between. The CDR3, as DNA: TGTGCCAGCAACAGGGAGCCTACCATGAACACTGAAGCTTTCTTT. Translating gives CASNREPTMNTEAFF.

This chain connects TRBV12-3 or TRBV12-4 to TRBJ2-7; D unresolved. V was trimmed by 6 bases and J by 7 bases, leaving 10 bases between them. The CDR3 spans 11 residues. The CDR3 protein is CASSRRREQYF. The CDR3 nucleotides read TGTGCCAGCAGCCGACGGAGAGAGCAGTACTTC.

This clonotype has a count of ten or more. This chain connects TRBV28 to TRBJ2-3; a weak D match, TRBD2 (5 bases). Germline values: CDR1 MDHEN, CDR2 SYDVKM. The CDR3 consists of 13 residues. V lost 4 bases and J lost 14, with 19 bases in between. CDR3 sequence (DNA): TGTGCCAGCAGTTACGGGGAGATTAGCCTGCTGTATTTT. This gives the protein CASSYGEISLLYF. Supplemented by reference TRBV28 and TRBJ2-3, the full variable domain reads DVKVTQSSRYLVKRTGEKVFLECVQDMDHENMFWYRQDPGLGLRLIYFSYDVKMKEKGDIPEGYSVSREKKERFSLILESASTNQTSMYLCASSYGEISLLYFGPGTRLTVL.

The chain carries TRBV14 and TRBJ2-1; D remains unclear. V was cut by 0 bases and J by 0 bases, with 3 bases left in between. The CDR3 loop spans 14 amino acids. From germline, CDR1 is SGHDN and CDR2 FVKESK. CDR3 amino acids: CASSQDLSYNEQFF. The CDR3 DNA follows: TGTGCCAGCAGCCAAGATCTCTCCTACAATGAGCAGTTCTTC.

The rearrangement joins TRBV12-3 or TRBV12-4 to TRBJ1-2, with TRBD1 matching 7 bases. The CDR3 runs 13 residues. V shed 5 bases and J 6 bases; nucleotides not matched to a gene: 6. CDR3 sequence reads: CASSPGTAHGYTF. As DNA, the CDR3 is TGTGCCAGCAGTCCGGGGACAGCGCATGGCTACACCTTC.

The chain couples TRBV20-1 to TRBJ1-5; D might be TRBD1 (6 bases). Germline V gene lookup returns CDR1 DFQATT and CDR2 SNEGSKA (reference sequence). V was cut by 0 bases and J by 0 bases, with 12 bases left in between. The CDR3 covers 16 residues. Here the CDR3 DNA reads TGCAGTGCTAGAGATAAGGGGGTATATAGCAATCAGCCCCAGCATTTT. Translation gives CSARDKGVYSNQPQHF.

This clonotype has at least ten counts. This chain links TRBV11-2 with TRBJ2-1; D assignment may be TRBD1 or TRBD2 (5 bases each). The CDR3 covers 14 residues. The germline CDR1 and CDR2 sequences are SGHAT and FQNNGV. V lost 8 bases to trimming and J lost 9 bases, with 20 bases between them. CDR3 coding DNA: TGTGCCAGCGGTCGGGCGGGTACAGGCGGTGAGCAGTTCTTC. This sequence encodes CASGRAGTGGEQFF.

The gene calls are TRBV9 and TRBJ2-2, with D maybe TRBD2 (6 bases). Between the trimmed V and J ends, which lost 5 bases and 4 bases, there was a span of 12 bases. The CDR3 has 14 residues. From germline, CDR1 is SGDLS and CDR2 YYNGEE. CDR3 residues: CASRLADATGELFF. The CDR3 DNA is TGTGCCAGCAGGTTAGCGGACGCCACCGGGGAGCTGTTTTTT.

This clonotype was recorded many times. The J gene is TRBJ2-1, the V gene TRBV28, with D possibly being TRBD2 (7 bases). With 2 bases removed from V and 13 bases from J, the gap between germline ends came to 9 bases. CDR1 is MDHEN, CDR2 SYDVKM, per germline. The CDR3 totals 11 residues. CDR3 coding DNA: TGTGCCAGCAGTTTACGGGGGGCCCAGTTCTTC. Translation: CASSLRGAQFF.

The V and J genes are TRBV6-1 and TRBJ2-4; D unresolved. Between the trimmed V and J ends, which lost 0 bases and 0 bases, there was a span of 9 bases. CDR1 and CDR2 from the germline V gene are MNHNS and SASEGT. The CDR3 spans 16 residues. The DNA for the CDR3 is TGTGCCAGCAGTGAAGCCCGTCTACTAGCCAAAAACATTCAGTACTTC. Residues: CASSEARLLAKNIQYF.

A few counts support this clonotype. At one end, the junction sequence differs from germline, possibly due to a read error. The genes are TRBV7-9 and TRBJ1-3; D is uncertain. Germline CDR1 and CDR2: SEHNR and FQNEAQ (reference sequence). The CDR3 totals 11 residues. CDR3 bases: TGTGCCAGCAGCTTGAGCGACACCGTATATTTT. Translation gives CASSLSDTVYF.

The rearrangement uses TRBV7-8 and TRBJ2-2; no clear D gene. Germline V lookup: CDR1 SGHVS, CDR2 FQNEAQ. The CDR3 totals 15 residues. The V and J ends lost 5 bases and 5 bases respectively, with 15 bases between them. The CDR3: CASSLTEGRTGELFF. DNA for the CDR3: TGTGCCAGCAGCCTAACCGAAGGCCGGACCGGGGAGCTGTTTTTT.

The chain combines TRBV11-2 with TRBJ2-7; the match to TRBD1 covers 8 bases. The trim removed 4 bases at V and 2 bases at J, leaving 4 bases unmatched. Germline V gene lookup returns CDR1 SGHAT and CDR2 FQNNGV. The CDR3 is made up of 14 amino acids. The CDR3 sequence: CASSSDRGTYEQYF. The DNA of the CDR3 is TGTGCCAGCAGCTCCGACAGGGGAACCTACGAGCAGTACTTC.